These 8 T cell receptor beta chains came from one sample sequenced in a study of blood T cell repertoires in COVID-19. Measured with immunoSEQ multiplex PCR; TCRdb has only the in-frame clones, and not every one. This table holds roughly 290,000 clones, 87% found once. The sequenced material came from PBMCs or T cells enriched from blood (not recorded which). All receptors derive from a woman aged 40 to 50 who had recovered from COVID-19.

This rearrangement joins TRBV5-1 to TRBJ1-1; 7 nucleotides align to TRBD1. Trimming removed 7 bases from V and 7 bases from J; junction bases left unmatched: 4. The CDR3 runs 11 residues. The germline CDR1 and CDR2 sequences are SGHRS and YFSETQ. CDR3 amino acids: CASGRQGEAFF. The CDR3 region has the DNA TGCGCCAGCGGCCGACAGGGTGAAGCTTTCTTT. Variable domain in full (rest from reference TRBV5-1 and TRBJ1-1): KAGVTQTPRYLIKTRGQQVTLSCSPISGHRSVSWYQQTPGQGLQFLFEYFSETQRNKGNFPGRFSGRQFSNSRSEMNVSTLELGDSALYLCASGRQGEAFFGQGTRLTVV.

At least ten counts were recorded for this clone. The V and J genes are TRBV28 and TRBJ1-2; D may be TRBD1 (6 bases). The V gene's germline CDR1 is MDHEN and CDR2 SYDVKM. Trimming pared 8 bases from V and 8 bases from J, leaving 12 bases between. The CDR3 spans 11 residues. The CDR3, as DNA: TGTGCCAGCTCCAGGGGTAACGGCTACACCTTC. It translates to CASSRGNGYTF.

This clone was detected once. The chain uses TRBV19 and TRBJ1-2; D gene uncertain. Between the trimmed V and J ends, which lost 3 bases and 3 bases, there was a span of 14 bases. Per the germline V gene, CDR1 is LNHDA and CDR2 is SQIVND (reference sequence). The CDR3 has 15 residues. The CDR3 coding sequence is TGTGCCAGTAGTATTGAGTATAGAACAGACTATGGCTACACCTTC. Translation gives CASSIEYRTDYGYTF.

The chain joins TRBV7-2 to TRBJ1-2; a possible D gene is TRBD1 (5 bases). Germline CDR1 SGHTA, CDR2 FQGNSA. V was clipped by 1 base and J by 4 bases, with 10 bases between them. The CDR3 runs 14 residues. The CDR3 sequence: CASSLGPGPYGYTF. The CDR3 nucleotides read TGTGCCAGCAGCTTAGGGCCAGGGCCCTATGGCTACACCTTC.

The V gene is TRBV28, the J gene TRBJ2-1, with 13 bases that match TRBD2. There are 18 residues in the CDR3. CDR1 and CDR2 from the germline V gene are MDHEN and SYDVKM. J gave up 2 bases and V 5 bases, and 9 bases lay outside the gene matches. CDR3 sequence reads: CASSTDRLAGGPYNEQFF. The CDR3 DNA sequence: TGTGCCAGCAGTACGGACAGACTAGCGGGAGGACCCTACAATGAGCAGTTCTTC.

The rearrangement links TRBV18 to TRBJ2-3; D call uncertain. Germline values: CDR1 KGHSH, CDR2 LQKENI. This CDR3 region has 12 residues. V lost 3 bases and J lost 4, with 5 bases in between. CDR3 in amino acids: CASSPQADTQYF. In DNA form, the CDR3 reads TGTGCCAGCTCACCTCAGGCAGATACGCAGTATTTT.

V and J are TRBV28 and TRBJ1-2; no firm D call. Germline V CDR1 and CDR2: MDHEN, SYDVKM. This CDR3 comprises 13 residues. Trimming removed 7 bases at V and 1 base at J, with 10 bases between. As DNA, the CDR3 is TGTGCCAGCACCACGACTGATAACTATGGCTACACCTTC. Amino acids: CASTTTDNYGYTF.

The V and J genes are TRBV7-2 and TRBJ2-1, with 11 nucleotides matching TRBD2. The V segment lost 5 bases and the J segment 6 bases; nucleotides outside the gene matches: 9. Germline V CDR1 and CDR2: SGHTA, FQGNSA. The CDR3 runs 16 residues. The CDR3 reads CASSPFLAGGSNEQFF. In nucleotides, the CDR3 is TGTGCCAGCAGCCCCTTTCTAGCGGGGGGCTCCAATGAGCAGTTCTTC.